The present T cell receptor beta chain was sequenced within a study of blood T cell repertoires in COVID-19. As processed by the authors: Cell counts per sample came from amplifying reference gene primers. Generated by immunoSEQ multiplex PCR, the TCRdb table keeps only in-frame clones and is missing some. The V and J calls and the clone size are those of that table, but D and trimming were determined from the DNA. Counted here are a few hundred thousand clones, 80% to 85% occurring once; the ten biggest clones make up roughly 3.2%. The CDR3 is made up of 16 amino acids. Per the germline V gene, CDR1 is LNHNV and CDR2 is YYDKDF (reference sequence). The junction had 7 bases not matched to a gene; V was cut back by 4 bases and J by 1 base.

The sequence came from a woman in her late teens or twenties with acute or convalescent COVID-19. The sequenced sample was peripheral blood. V usage is TRBV15 and J usage is TRBJ2-7, with TRBD2 identical over 10 bases. DNA of the CDR3: TGTGCCACCAGCAAATGGACTAGCGGACTTTCCTACGAGCAGTACTTC. It encodes CATSKWTSGLSYEQYF.